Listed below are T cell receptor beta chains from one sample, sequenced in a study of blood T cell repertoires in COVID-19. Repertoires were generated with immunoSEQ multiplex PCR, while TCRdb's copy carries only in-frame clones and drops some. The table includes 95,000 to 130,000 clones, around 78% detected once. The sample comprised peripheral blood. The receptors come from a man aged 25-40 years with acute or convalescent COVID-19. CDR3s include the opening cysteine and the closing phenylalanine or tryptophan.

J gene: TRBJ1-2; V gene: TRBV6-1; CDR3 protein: CASSEAGLTAGYGYTF
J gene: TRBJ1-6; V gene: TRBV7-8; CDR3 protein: CASSLDWQSRSPLHF
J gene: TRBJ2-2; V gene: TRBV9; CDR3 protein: CASSVYSGLAAGELFF
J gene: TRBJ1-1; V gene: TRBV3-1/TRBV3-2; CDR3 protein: CASSQGQLGAFF
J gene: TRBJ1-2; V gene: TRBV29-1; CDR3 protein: CSIGQGSAGYTF
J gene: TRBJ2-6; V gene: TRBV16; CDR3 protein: CASSPSGQGAPGANVLTF
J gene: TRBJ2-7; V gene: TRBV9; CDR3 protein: CASSSQRGGGTYEQYF
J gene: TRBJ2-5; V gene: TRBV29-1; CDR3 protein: CSVGGSLGGTQYF
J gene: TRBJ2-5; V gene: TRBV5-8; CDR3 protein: CASSLDSRLETQYF
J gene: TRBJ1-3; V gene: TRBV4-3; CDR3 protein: CASSQDLGGAVDTIYF
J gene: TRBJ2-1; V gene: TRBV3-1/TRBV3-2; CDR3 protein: CASSPEPRVAGGRSYNEQFF
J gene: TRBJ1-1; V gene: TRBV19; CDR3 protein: CASSTLGGTEAFF
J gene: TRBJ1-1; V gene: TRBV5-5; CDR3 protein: CASSWTGMNGEAFF
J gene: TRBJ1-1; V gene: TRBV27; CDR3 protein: CASSLIGGTEAFF
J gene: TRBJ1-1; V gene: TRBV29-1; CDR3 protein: CSVVFLGTGVAMNTEAFF
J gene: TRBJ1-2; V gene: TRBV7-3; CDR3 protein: CASSLGTGNYGYTF
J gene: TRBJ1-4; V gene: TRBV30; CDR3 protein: CAWSDRGRTEKLFF
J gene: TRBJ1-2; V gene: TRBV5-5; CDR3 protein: CASSPYTVVNYGYTF
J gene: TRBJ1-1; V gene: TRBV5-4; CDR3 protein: CASVLGRGSERRAFF
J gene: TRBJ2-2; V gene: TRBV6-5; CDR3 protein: CASRNDRPNTGELFF
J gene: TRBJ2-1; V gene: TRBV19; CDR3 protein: CASSMVAGSGNEQFF
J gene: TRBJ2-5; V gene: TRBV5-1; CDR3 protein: CASSLDTSGGRGTQYF
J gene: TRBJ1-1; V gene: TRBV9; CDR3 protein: CASSVRDSGWTEAFF
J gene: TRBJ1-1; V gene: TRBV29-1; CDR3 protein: CSVEGYRGQGASNTEAFF
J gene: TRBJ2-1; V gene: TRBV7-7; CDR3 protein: CASSPRQGLYNEQFF
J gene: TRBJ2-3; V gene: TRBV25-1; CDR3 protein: CASSELAGGSTDTQYF
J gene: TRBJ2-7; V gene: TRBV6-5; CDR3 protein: CASLDSFTDEQYF
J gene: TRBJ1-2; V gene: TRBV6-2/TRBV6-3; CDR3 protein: CASSLLDRRRGGAYGYTF
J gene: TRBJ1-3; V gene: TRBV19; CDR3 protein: CASSIRAGAGNTIYF
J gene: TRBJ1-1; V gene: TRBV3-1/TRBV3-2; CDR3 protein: CASSQGGRGTEAFF
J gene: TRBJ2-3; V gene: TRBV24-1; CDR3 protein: CATSGGTGGTDTQYF
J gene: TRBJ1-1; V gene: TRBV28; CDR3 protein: CASRTDRGNSAEAFF
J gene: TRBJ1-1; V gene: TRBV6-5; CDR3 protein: CASSQGTGMNTEAFF
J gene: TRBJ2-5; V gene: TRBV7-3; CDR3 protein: CASSTLAQETQYF
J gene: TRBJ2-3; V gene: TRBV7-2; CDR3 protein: CASSLEGLLAGVRTDTQYF
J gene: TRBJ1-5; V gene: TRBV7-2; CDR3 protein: CASSSLSRGRGSQHF
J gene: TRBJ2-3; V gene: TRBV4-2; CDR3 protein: CASSSGSLVSTDTQYF
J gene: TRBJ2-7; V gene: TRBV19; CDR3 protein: CASSKEDRDPGEQYF
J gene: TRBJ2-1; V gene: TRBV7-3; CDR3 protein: CASSPTVQGEQFF
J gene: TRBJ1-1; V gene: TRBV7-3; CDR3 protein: CASSPGRVGSQRGTEAFF
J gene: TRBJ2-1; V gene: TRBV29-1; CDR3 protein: CSGRTRRTGDLYNEQFF
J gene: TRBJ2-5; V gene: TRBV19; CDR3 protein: CASRDRGALGETQYF
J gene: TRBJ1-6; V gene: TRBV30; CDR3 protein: CAWSGDRGQFNSPLHF
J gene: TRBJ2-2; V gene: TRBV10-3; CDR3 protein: CAISDVRDRVAGELFF
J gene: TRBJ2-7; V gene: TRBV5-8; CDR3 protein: CASSRWGGEHEQYF
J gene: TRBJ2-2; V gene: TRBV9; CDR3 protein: CASSPRDTTAGELFF
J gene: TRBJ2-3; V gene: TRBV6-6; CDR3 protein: CASSYPGTDTQYF
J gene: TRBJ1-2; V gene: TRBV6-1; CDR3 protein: CASSEAGGVYGYTF
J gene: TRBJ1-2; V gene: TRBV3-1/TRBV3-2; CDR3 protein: CASSFRTGHYGYTF
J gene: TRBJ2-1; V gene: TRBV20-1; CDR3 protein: CSARDLSGEFF